These 7 T cell receptor beta chains were all obtained from the same sample, sequenced in a study of T cell responses to AZD1222 COVID-19 vaccine. The repertoire was sequenced with immunoSEQ multiplex PCR; TCRdb's copy has only in-frame clones and lacks some. The repertoire holds around 80,000 clones, with 75% to 90% as singletons. The specimen comprised peripheral blood, sampled 28 days after the second AZD1222 dose. The receptor set was obtained from an adult who received the AZD1222 COVID-19 vaccine.

The chain links TRBV10-3 to TRBJ1-6; 7 positions match TRBD1. The CDR3 totals 14 residues. V dropped 7 bases and J dropped 5; count of bases not matched to a gene: 5. The germline gives CDR1 ENHRY, CDR2 SYGVKD. The CDR3 nucleotides read TGTGCCATCACCTCGACAGGGAATAATTCACCCCTCCACTTT. This translates into CAITSTGNNSPLHF.

The rearrangement joins TRBV27 to TRBJ1-2; D remains ambiguous. The CDR3 runs 16 residues. Deletions cut 8 bases from V and 0 bases from J, with 19 bases between. The V gene's germline CDR1 is MNHEY and CDR2 SMNVEV (reference sequence). CDR3 in amino acids: CASGIIPRDSNYGYTF. CDR3 nucleotide sequence: TGTGCCAGCGGAATTATCCCCAGAGATTCTAACTATGGCTACACCTTC.

This clone was observed a handful of times. This chain joins TRBV5-1 and TRBJ2-3; D not resolved. This CDR3 region has 13 residues. Trimming took 3 bases from V and 7 from J, leaving 12 bases between them. CDR1 and CDR2 from the germline V gene are SGHRS and YFSETQ. CDR3 residues: CASSSDWGNTQYF. The CDR3, as DNA: TGCGCCAGCAGCTCAGACTGGGGTAATACGCAGTATTTT. Variable domain in full (rest from reference TRBV5-1 and TRBJ2-3): KAGVTQTPRYLIKTRGQQVTLSCSPISGHRSVSWYQQTPGQGLQFLFEYFSETQRNKGNFPGRFSGRQFSNSRSEMNVSTLELGDSALYLCASSSDWGNTQYFGPGTRLTVL.

V gene TRBV4-1 combines with J gene TRBJ1-4; TRBD1 matches at 8 bases. There are 14 residues in the CDR3. Germline assignment: CDR1 MGHRA and CDR2 YSYEKL. Germline trimming cut 5 bases from V and 5 bases from J; bases unmatched to any gene: 4. CDR3: CASSVQGANEKLFF. In nucleotides, the CDR3 is TGCGCCAGCAGCGTTCAGGGGGCGAATGAAAAACTGTTTTTT.

This chain uses TRBV29-1 with TRBJ2-1; the D gene is possibly TRBD2 (5 bases). Germline values: CDR1 SQVTM, CDR2 ANQGSEA. V lost 6 bases to trimming and J lost 6 bases, with 9 bases between them. CDR3 size: 11 residues. The CDR3 reads CSVRGGNEQFF. CDR3 bases: TGCAGCGTACGGGGTGGCAATGAGCAGTTCTTC.

The chain couples TRBV29-1 to TRBJ1-1, with D possibly TRBD1 on 5 matching bases. Germline loops: CDR1 SQVTM, CDR2 ANQGSEA. The CDR3 contains 13 residues. Trimming pared 5 bases from V and 8 bases from J, leaving 18 bases between. The CDR3 region has the DNA TGCAGCGTTTCTTCGTCCGTGGACATGGAAGCTTTCTTT. Translated: CSVSSSVDMEAFF.

This sequence joins TRBV19 and TRBJ1-1, with D possibly being TRBD1 (6 bases). Germline V CDR1 and CDR2: LNHDA, SQIVND (reference sequence). Trimming took 5 bases from V and 3 from J, leaving 13 bases between them. The CDR3 contains 14 residues. CDR3 sequence: CASSVGHWDTEAFF. The CDR3 DNA reads TGTGCCAGTAGTGTGGGACATTGGGACACTGAAGCTTTCTTT.